The rows below give T cell receptor beta chains drawn from one sample of a study of CD8+CD57+ T cells in acquired aplastic anemia. TCRdb processed the reads anew with MiXCR; each CDR3 protein has one entry. In the table there are 150,000 to 180,000 distinct CDR3 sequences, over 50% of which are singletons. The sample was sorted CD4+, CD8+, or CD8+CD57+ T cells (not recorded which) from PBMCs. The receptor source for this set is a human donor with aplastic anemia. CDR3s include the opening cysteine and the closing phenylalanine or tryptophan. The order of the fields is clone size, V gene, J gene, D gene, CDR3 DNA, CDR3 protein. D genes are given only for firm matches. For some rows the clone size is stated as once, few or many, or as a class when expanded; others skip it.

clone size: NA; V gene: TRBV7-3; J gene: TRBJ2-3; D gene: TRBD1; CDR3 DNA: TGTGCCAGCAGCCCCGGGACAGCGGACACAGATACGCAGTATTTT; CDR3 protein: CASSPGTADTDTQYF
clone size: NA; V gene: TRBV19; J gene: TRBJ2-1; D gene: TRBD1; CDR3 DNA: TGTGCCAGTAGTACCGGGACAGGAAACAATGAGCAGTTCTTC; CDR3 protein: CASSTGTGNNEQFF
clone size: NA; V gene: TRBV29-1; J gene: TRBJ1-2; D gene: TRBD1; CDR3 DNA: TGCAGCGTTGATCAGGGGGCGCCGGATGGCTACACCTTC; CDR3 protein: CSVDQGAPDGYTF
clone size: NA; V gene: TRBV24-1; J gene: TRBJ2-1; D gene: TRBD1; CDR3 DNA: TGTGCCACCAGTGATGCCCTCCGGACAGGGGGAGATGAGCAGTTCTTC; CDR3 protein: CATSDALRTGGDEQFF
clone size: NA; V gene: TRBV6-1; J gene: TRBJ1-3; D gene: NA; CDR3 DNA: TGTGCCAGCAGTGAAGTGGCAGCGGGCCACACCATATATTTT; CDR3 protein: CASSEVAAGHTIYF
clone size: few; V gene: TRBV24-1; J gene: TRBJ1-4; D gene: NA; CDR3 DNA: TGTGCCACCAGTGATGGGCAGGATGAAAAACTGTTTTTT; CDR3 protein: CATSDGQDEKLFF
clone size: NA; V gene: TRBV7-9; J gene: TRBJ1-4; D gene: NA; CDR3 DNA: TGTGCCAGCAGCAATGACCGAAATGAAAAACTGTTTTTT; CDR3 protein: CASSNDRNEKLFF
clone size: NA; V gene: TRBV4-2; J gene: TRBJ1-2; D gene: NA; CDR3 DNA: TGTGCCAGCAGCCAAGCGAACAAAGACTTTATTGGCTACACCTTC; CDR3 protein: CASSQANKDFIGYTF
clone size: NA; V gene: TRBV6-1; J gene: TRBJ2-2; D gene: NA; CDR3 DNA: TGTGCCAGCAGGGGAGGGACAGGCATAAACACCGGGGAGCTGTTTTTT; CDR3 protein: CASRGGTGINTGELFF
clone size: NA; V gene: TRBV7-9; J gene: TRBJ2-7; D gene: TRBD2; CDR3 DNA: TGTGCCAGCAGCCCAGGGACTAGCGGGGGGGTCGAGCAGTACTTC; CDR3 protein: CASSPGTSGGVEQYF
clone size: NA; V gene: TRBV29-1; J gene: TRBJ1-1; D gene: TRBD1; CDR3 DNA: TGCAGCGTTGTAGGACAGGGAGGGACTGAAGCTTTCTTT; CDR3 protein: CSVVGQGGTEAFF
clone size: once; V gene: TRBV11-1; J gene: TRBJ2-1; D gene: NA; CDR3 DNA: TGTGCCAGCAGCTTAGGGGCGCGGGGGCCGCTCTACAATGAGCAGTTCTTC; CDR3 protein: CASSLGARGPLYNEQFF
clone size: NA; V gene: TRBV7-7; J gene: TRBJ2-2; D gene: NA; CDR3 DNA: TGTGCCAGCAGCTTTCGAGTGGCCGGGGAGCTGTTTTTT; CDR3 protein: CASSFRVAGELFF
clone size: NA; V gene: TRBV19; J gene: TRBJ2-1; D gene: TRBD2; CDR3 DNA: TGTGCCAGTAGTCTAGGACTAGCGGGGGGATACAATGAGCAGTTCTTC; CDR3 protein: CASSLGLAGGYNEQFF
clone size: NA; V gene: TRBV20-1; J gene: TRBJ2-5; D gene: NA; CDR3 DNA: TGCAGTGGCTGGTTGTGGGGGATCGAGACCCAGTACTTC; CDR3 protein: CSGWLWGIETQYF
clone size: NA; V gene: TRBV20-1; J gene: TRBJ1-2; D gene: NA; CDR3 DNA: TGCAGTGCGTCCCAGGGGTATGGCTACACCTTC; CDR3 protein: CSASQGYGYTF
clone size: NA; V gene: TRBV20-1; J gene: TRBJ2-7; D gene: TRBD2; CDR3 DNA: TGCAGTGCTAGAGGACCGGGAGGAAATTCCTACGAGCAGTACTTC; CDR3 protein: CSARGPGGNSYEQYF
clone size: NA; V gene: TRBV20-1; J gene: TRBJ2-1; D gene: NA; CDR3 DNA: TGCAGTGCGCCCGGGGGTACCTACAATGAGCAGTTCTTC; CDR3 protein: CSAPGGTYNEQFF
clone size: NA; V gene: TRBV24-1; J gene: TRBJ1-2; D gene: TRBD1; CDR3 DNA: TGTGCCACCAGTGATGGGACAGGGGCGCGGGGCTACACCTTC; CDR3 protein: CATSDGTGARGYTF
clone size: many; V gene: TRBV7-9; J gene: TRBJ2-3; D gene: TRBD2; CDR3 DNA: TGTGCCAGCAGCTTACTAGCGGGGGACCCCACAGATACGCAGTATTTT; CDR3 protein: CASSLLAGDPTDTQYF
clone size: few; V gene: TRBV10-3; J gene: TRBJ2-7; D gene: TRBD1; CDR3 DNA: TGTGCCATCAGGGACCCGGGCAGGACAGGGAAAGACGAGCAGTACTTC; CDR3 protein: CAIRDPGRTGKDEQYF
clone size: many; V gene: TRBV7-9; J gene: TRBJ2-5; D gene: NA; CDR3 DNA: TGTGCCAGCAGCTTATTTGAGGGGACCCAGTACTTC; CDR3 protein: CASSLFEGTQYF
clone size: NA; V gene: TRBV7-6; J gene: TRBJ1-2; D gene: NA; CDR3 DNA: TGTGCCAGCAGCTTAGCGCCGGGGGATAACTATGGCTACACCTTC; CDR3 protein: CASSLAPGDNYGYTF
clone size: NA; V gene: TRBV5-1; J gene: TRBJ2-1; D gene: NA; CDR3 DNA: TGCGCCAGCAGCTTGGAGGGGCGTGTCGTCGATGAGCAGTTCTTC; CDR3 protein: CASSLEGRVVDEQFF
clone size: many; V gene: TRBV9; J gene: TRBJ2-1; D gene: TRBD2; CDR3 DNA: TGTGCCAGCAGCGTAGTAGCGGGGGGCTCCTACAATGAGCAGTTCTTC; CDR3 protein: CASSVVAGGSYNEQFF
clone size: once; V gene: TRBV29-1; J gene: TRBJ2-7; D gene: TRBD1; CDR3 DNA: TGCAGCGTTGAATACCAAGGGACAGGTAACTCCTACGAGCAGTACTTC; CDR3 protein: CSVEYQGTGNSYEQYF
clone size: few; V gene: TRBV7-8; J gene: TRBJ2-7; D gene: NA; CDR3 DNA: TGTGCCAGCAGCCTCCCCGACCTGACGAGAACCTACGAGCAGTACTTC; CDR3 protein: CASSLPDLTRTYEQYF
clone size: few; V gene: TRBV2; J gene: TRBJ1-3; D gene: TRBD1; CDR3 DNA: TGTGCCAGCACCGGGACAGCCTCTGGAAACACCATATATTTT; CDR3 protein: CASTGTASGNTIYF
clone size: few; V gene: TRBV12-3/TRBV12-4; J gene: TRBJ1-6; D gene: NA; CDR3 DNA: TGTGCCAGCAGTGGACCTAAATCACCCCTCCACTTT; CDR3 protein: CASSGPKSPLHF
clone size: NA; V gene: TRBV3-1; J gene: TRBJ1-3; D gene: NA; CDR3 DNA: TGTGCCAGCAGCCAAGTCTCCGCGGGAAGGGGAAGAAACACCATATATTTT; CDR3 protein: CASSQVSAGRGRNTIYF
clone size: many; V gene: TRBV6-5; J gene: TRBJ2-3; D gene: NA; CDR3 DNA: TGTGCCAGCAGTTTGGGGCGTGGGACAGATACGCAGTATTTT; CDR3 protein: CASSLGRGTDTQYF
clone size: few; V gene: TRBV24-1; J gene: TRBJ1-5; D gene: NA; CDR3 DNA: TGTGCCACCAGTGGTGCCGGCGACACTCAGCCCCAGCATTTT; CDR3 protein: CATSGAGDTQPQHF
clone size: NA; V gene: TRBV10-3; J gene: TRBJ1-1; D gene: NA; CDR3 DNA: TGTGCCAGCAGTCCCCCGGGGGGGAACACTGAAGCTTTCTTT; CDR3 protein: CASSPPGGNTEAFF
clone size: many; V gene: TRBV7-8; J gene: TRBJ2-7; D gene: TRBD2; CDR3 DNA: TGTGCCAGCAGCTTAGGGGCTAGCGGGGCAGACTACGAGCAGTACTTC; CDR3 protein: CASSLGASGADYEQYF
clone size: many; V gene: TRBV12-3/TRBV12-4; J gene: TRBJ1-4; D gene: NA; CDR3 DNA: TGTGCCAGCAGTTTTGATTATGGAAAACTGTTTTTT; CDR3 protein: CASSFDYGKLFF
clone size: NA; V gene: TRBV7-9; J gene: TRBJ2-5; D gene: TRBD2; CDR3 DNA: TGTGCCAGCAGCTTAAAACGGGAGGTGTTCCAAGAGACCCAGTACTTC; CDR3 protein: CASSLKREVFQETQYF
clone size: few; V gene: TRBV24-1; J gene: TRBJ1-4; D gene: TRBD1; CDR3 DNA: TGTGCCACCGCTCCCGGGACAGGGGGAGGTGAAAAACTGTTTTTT; CDR3 protein: CATAPGTGGGEKLFF
clone size: NA; V gene: TRBV29-1; J gene: TRBJ1-2; D gene: TRBD1; CDR3 DNA: TGCAGCGTCTCAGAGCTGACCGGACAGGGTAGAAATGGCTACACCTTC; CDR3 protein: CSVSELTGQGRNGYTF
clone size: NA; V gene: TRBV7-3; J gene: TRBJ2-1; D gene: NA; CDR3 DNA: TGTGCCAGCAGCTTAATCGCAGGCAACAATGAGCAGTTCTTC; CDR3 protein: CASSLIAGNNEQFF
clone size: many; V gene: TRBV7-8; J gene: TRBJ2-1; D gene: TRBD2; CDR3 DNA: TGTGCCAGCAGCTTAGCCCGGACTAGCGTATACAATGAGCAGTTCTTC; CDR3 protein: CASSLARTSVYNEQFF
clone size: many; V gene: TRBV4-1; J gene: TRBJ2-7; D gene: TRBD1; CDR3 DNA: TGCGCCAGCAGCCAAGCCGGGACAGGGGGCTACGAGCAGTACTTC; CDR3 protein: CASSQAGTGGYEQYF
clone size: NA; V gene: TRBV7-3; J gene: TRBJ2-1; D gene: NA; CDR3 DNA: TGTGCCAGCAGCCGTCCGGGGCAGATCGATCAGCAGTTCTTC; CDR3 protein: CASSRPGQIDQQFF
clone size: many; V gene: TRBV29-1; J gene: TRBJ1-2; D gene: NA; CDR3 DNA: TGCAGCGTTGAAGATGGAGGGGAGGGTAAGGGCTACACCTTC; CDR3 protein: CSVEDGGEGKGYTF
clone size: many; V gene: TRBV3-1; J gene: TRBJ2-1; D gene: NA; CDR3 DNA: TGTGCCAGCAGCCAAGATCCGGGACCATACAATGAGCAGTTCTTC; CDR3 protein: CASSQDPGPYNEQFF
clone size: NA; V gene: TRBV6-1; J gene: TRBJ2-3; D gene: NA; CDR3 DNA: TGTGCCAGCAGTGAAGCGGGGGGGCAAGTCACAGATACGCAGTATTTT; CDR3 protein: CASSEAGGQVTDTQYF
clone size: many; V gene: TRBV5-5; J gene: TRBJ2-5; D gene: TRBD1; CDR3 DNA: TGTGCCAGCAGCCCCGGTGTAGGGGGCGGACAAGAGACCCAGTACTTC; CDR3 protein: CASSPGVGGGQETQYF
clone size: NA; V gene: TRBV24-1; J gene: TRBJ2-1; D gene: TRBD2; CDR3 DNA: TGTGCCACCAGTGATCAATCTAGCGGACTCAATGAGCAGTTCTTC; CDR3 protein: CATSDQSSGLNEQFF
clone size: NA; V gene: TRBV10-1; J gene: TRBJ2-7; D gene: NA; CDR3 DNA: TGCGCCAGCAGTGAGTTGGGTGAGCAGTACTTC; CDR3 protein: CASSELGEQYF
clone size: NA; V gene: TRBV3-1; J gene: TRBJ1-2; D gene: NA; CDR3 DNA: TGTGCCAGCAGCCAGTCCTCTAACTATGGCTACACCTTC; CDR3 protein: CASSQSSNYGYTF
clone size: NA; V gene: TRBV24-1; J gene: TRBJ2-2; D gene: TRBD1; CDR3 DNA: TGTGCCACCAGTTCGGGACAGGGACCTCTTGGGACCGGGGAGCTGTTTTTT; CDR3 protein: CATSSGQGPLGTGELFF
clone size: many; V gene: TRBV5-1; J gene: TRBJ1-1; D gene: TRBD1; CDR3 DNA: TGCGCCAGCAGCTCCCGAACAGGGACAGACTATACCATCACTGAAGCTTTCTTT; CDR3 protein: CASSSRTGTDYTITEAFF
clone size: NA; V gene: TRBV19; J gene: TRBJ1-6; D gene: NA; CDR3 DNA: TGTGCCAGTAGTATAGGAGCGGTGGGCAATTCACCCCTCCACTTT; CDR3 protein: CASSIGAVGNSPLHF
clone size: many; V gene: TRBV6-1; J gene: TRBJ1-2; D gene: NA; CDR3 DNA: TGTGCCAGCAGTGAGGGGGCAGGGGACTATGGCTACACCTTC; CDR3 protein: CASSEGAGDYGYTF
clone size: few; V gene: TRBV7-3; J gene: TRBJ1-1; D gene: NA; CDR3 DNA: TGTGCCAGCAGCCCCCGACCTAACACTGAAGCTTTCTTT; CDR3 protein: CASSPRPNTEAFF
clone size: few; V gene: TRBV4-2; J gene: TRBJ2-3; D gene: TRBD2; CDR3 DNA: TGTGCCAGCAGTCGGACTAGCGGGGGGGACACAGATACGCAGTATTTT; CDR3 protein: CASSRTSGGDTDTQYF
clone size: NA; V gene: TRBV25-1; J gene: TRBJ2-3; D gene: TRBD1; CDR3 DNA: TGTGCCAGCAGTGCTTTTAGGGACAGGGGCGCGGATACGCAGTATTTT; CDR3 protein: CASSAFRDRGADTQYF
clone size: many; V gene: TRBV5-6; J gene: TRBJ2-7; D gene: NA; CDR3 DNA: TGTGCCAGCAGCTCACAGGGCTCCTACGAGCAGTACTTC; CDR3 protein: CASSSQGSYEQYF
clone size: few; V gene: TRBV10-1; J gene: TRBJ2-1; D gene: TRBD2; CDR3 DNA: TGCGCCAGCAGTGAGAGACTAGCGGGGGCCAATGAGCAGTTCTTC; CDR3 protein: CASSERLAGANEQFF
clone size: many; V gene: TRBV29-1; J gene: TRBJ2-3; D gene: NA; CDR3 DNA: TGCAGCGTGGGAATCGAATTACTCGGCACAGATACGCAGTATTTT; CDR3 protein: CSVGIELLGTDTQYF
clone size: NA; V gene: TRBV11-2; J gene: TRBJ2-2; D gene: NA; CDR3 DNA: TGTGCCAGCAGCTCTCCCGGGTGGGCCGGGGAGCTGTTTTTT; CDR3 protein: CASSSPGWAGELFF